This is a list of T cell receptor beta chains from one sample in a study of Graves' ophthalmopathy and Graves' hyperthyroidism. TCRdb redid the calling of the multiplex PCR reads with MiXCR, one entry per CDR3 protein. The table has over a million distinct CDR3 sequences, approximately 35% seen once. The specimen was peripheral blood or thyroid tissue (not recorded which). The receptors shown here come from an adult man with Graves' hyperthyroidism. Both conserved end residues are part of each CDR3. D genes are given only for firm matches. Clone size is not always given. Where it is, it says once, few, many or a class for expanded clones.

clone size,D gene,J gene,V gene,CDR3 DNA,CDR3 protein
many,TRBD1,TRBJ2-7,TRBV7-9,TGTGCCAGCAGCGGCGGACAGGGTTCTTACGAGCAGTACTTC,CASSGGQGSYEQYF
many,-,TRBJ2-7,TRBV5-1,TGCGCCAGCAACAAACTAGAGGGCAGGTCCTACGAGCAGTACTTC,CASNKLEGRSYEQYF
many,-,TRBJ1-6,TRBV15,TGTGCCACCAGCCACGGGACATGGCCGGGGGGTCGGTCACCCCTCCACTTT,CATSHGTWPGGRSPLHF
many,-,TRBJ1-2,TRBV2,TGTGCCAGCAGTGAGCAGCTTAACTATGGCTACACCTTC,CASSEQLNYGYTF
-,TRBD1,TRBJ2-7,TRBV9,TGTGCCAGCAATCCGACAGGGTTGGGGTGGGAGCAGTACTTC,CASNPTGLGWEQYF
many,-,TRBJ1-5,TRBV10-3,TGTGCCATCGGGGGTCGCAATCAGCCCCAGCATTTT,CAIGGRNQPQHF
-,TRBD1,TRBJ2-7,TRBV20-1,TGCAGTGCACATCCGGGACAGGGGTCGTCCTACGAGCAGTACTTC,CSAHPGQGSSYEQYF
few,-,TRBJ1-2,TRBV7-8,TGTGCCAGCAGCCAAGATGAAGGAGGGACTAACTATGGCTACACCTTC,CASSQDEGGTNYGYTF
many,TRBD2,TRBJ2-7,TRBV25-1,TGTGCCAGCAGTGACTCGAATTCCGGGACTAGCGGGAAGTGGTCCTACGAGCAGTACTTC,CASSDSNSGTSGKWSYEQYF
few,-,TRBJ1-2,TRBV9,TGTGCCAGCGACCTGGGGAACTCTGGAAACACCTTC,CASDLGNSGNTF
-,-,TRBJ2-7,TRBV20-1,TGCAGTGTAGAGGCGGCAGGCACCTACGAGCAGTACTTC,CSVEAAGTYEQYF
-,TRBD1,TRBJ2-5,TRBV29-1,TGCAGCGCTAGTTTGGGACAGGGGGTTCCAGAGACCCAGTACTTC,CSASLGQGVPETQYF
many,-,TRBJ2-5,TRBV20-1,TGCAGTGCTAGCTATACCCACGACAACCAAGAGACCCAGTACTTC,CSASYTHDNQETQYF
-,-,TRBJ2-7,TRBV2,TGTGCCAGCAGTGAAGGGTGGCAGTACTTC,CASSEGWQYF
many,-,TRBJ2-5,TRBV29-1,TGCAGCGTTGAAGCGAATCAGCAAGAGACCCAGTACTTC,CSVEANQQETQYF
many,TRBD2,TRBJ2-3,TRBV24-1,TGTGCCACCAGTGTCCTAGCGGGAGATACAGATACGCAGTATTTT,CATSVLAGDTDTQYF
-,TRBD1,TRBJ1-6,TRBV7-9,TGTACCAGCAGCCCGGGACAGCTTAATCCACCCCTCCACTTT,CTSSPGQLNPPLHF
-,TRBD2,TRBJ2-7,TRBV7-9,TGTGCCAGCAGTGTAGCGGGAGGGTACAATGAGCAGTACTTC,CASSVAGGYNEQYF
many,-,TRBJ2-2,TRBV14,TGTGCCAGCAGCCAAGTACAACGGGGGACCGGGGAGCTGTTTTTT,CASSQVQRGTGELFF
many,-,TRBJ1-4,TRBV19,TGTGCCAGTAGTATCCCGGGGTCTAATGAAAAACTGTTTTTT,CASSIPGSNEKLFF
many,-,TRBJ1-1,TRBV12-3/TRBV12-4,TGTGCCAGCAGTTTTAAGGCCTTAGAAGCTTTCTTT,CASSFKALEAFF
few,TRBD1,TRBJ2-7,TRBV30,TGTGCCTGGAGTACCACAGGGGGTGAGCAGTACTTC,CAWSTTGGEQYF
-,-,TRBJ2-2,TRBV13,TGTGCCAGCAGCCGACAAAAGACAGGAGCGAACACCGGGGAGCTGTTTTTT,CASSRQKTGANTGELFF
many,-,TRBJ2-5,TRBV2,TGTGCCAGCAGTTCGGGCTTATGGGAGACCCAGTACTTC,CASSSGLWETQYF
few,TRBD2,TRBJ2-7,TRBV6-6,TGTGCCAGCAAAGTAGCGGGGGGGCTCCAGTACGAGCAGTACTTC,CASKVAGGLQYEQYF
-,-,TRBJ2-6,TRBV11-2,TGTGCCAGCAGCTTACCAACAGGGACCTCTGGGGCCAACGTCCTGACTTTC,CASSLPTGTSGANVLTF
many,TRBD1,TRBJ2-7,TRBV5-6,TGTGCCAGCACCGTCCGGGACAGCTCCTACGAGCAGTACTTC,CASTVRDSSYEQYF
many,-,TRBJ2-7,TRBV20-1,TGCAGTGCTAGCAGCGACGAGCAGTACTTC,CSASSDEQYF
-,-,TRBJ2-5,TRBV29-1,TGCAGCGTCGCGGCCGCGGGCACCCAAGAGACCCAGTACTTC,CSVAAAGTQETQYF
many,-,TRBJ2-5,TRBV10-2,TGTGCCAGCAGTGCTAGGCACCAAGAGACCCAGTACTTC,CASSARHQETQYF
-,-,TRBJ1-6,TRBV25-1,TGTGCCAGCAGTGCTAGAGATGGGCGGTATAATTCACCCCTCCACTTT,CASSARDGRYNSPLHF
once,-,TRBJ1-5,TRBV2,TGTGCCGGCAGGGATCAGCCCCAGCATTTT,CAGRDQPQHF
many,-,TRBJ1-4,TRBV7-2,TGTGCCAGCAGCGCTCGGGACCCCGGGTTGGAAAAACTGTTTTTT,CASSARDPGLEKLFF
many,-,TRBJ1-6,TRBV5-1,TGCGCCAGCAGCTTGGTCCAGGGAGGGAATTCACCCCTCCACTTT,CASSLVQGGNSPLHF
many,-,TRBJ1-2,TRBV6-4,TGTGCCAGCCGACCTAGCTACACCTTC,CASRPSYTF
-,TRBD2,TRBJ2-7,TRBV20-1,TGCAGTGCCCAGGCAGGACTAGCGGGAATAGAAGAGCAGTACTTC,CSAQAGLAGIEEQYF
-,TRBD1,TRBJ1-1,TRBV12-5,TGTGCTAGTGGTTTACAGGGGGAGAACACTGAAGCTTTCTTT,CASGLQGENTEAFF
-,-,TRBJ1-2,TRBV28,TGTGCCAGCAGTTTCCCTCTCACGAACTATGGCTACACCTTC,CASSFPLTNYGYTF
-,-,TRBJ1-1,TRBV3-1,TGTGCCAGCAGCAACCGGGGGCCGAGTACTGAAGCTTTCTTT,CASSNRGPSTEAFF
-,-,TRBJ2-3,TRBV10-3,TGTGCCAGCAGTTATCAGGGACAATACTCAGATACGCAGTATTTT,CASSYQGQYSDTQYF
-,-,TRBJ1-4,TRBV7-8,TGTGCCAGCAGCTTAGTGGGACTCGAGCATGAAAAACTGTTTTTT,CASSLVGLEHEKLFF
-,TRBD1,TRBJ2-5,TRBV7-7,TGTGCCGGCAGCTCAACAGCCGGGACAGTACAGGAAGAGACCCAGTACTTC,CAGSSTAGTVQEETQYF
few,-,TRBJ2-3,TRBV15,TGTGCCACCGGGGGGGGCGATCCGAGCGGGACCCTCACAGATACGCAGTATTTT,CATGGGDPSGTLTDTQYF
-,TRBD1,TRBJ2-6,TRBV7-6,TGTGCCACCTCAGGGGACAGGGACACTGGGGCCAACGTCCTGACTTTC,CATSGDRDTGANVLTF
few,-,TRBJ1-1,TRBV14,TGTGCCAGCAGCCAAGAGAATTTTTGGGGGAAAAGGGACACTGAAGCTTTCTTT,CASSQENFWGKRDTEAFF
many,TRBD2,TRBJ2-7,TRBV19,TGTGCCAGTTCCCCGGGCCCATACAAAGGGACTAAGAACTTC,CASSPGPYKGTKNF
many,-,TRBJ2-7,TRBV9,TGTGCCAGCAGCCCACGGGGACACACAGCCTACGAGCAGTACTTC,CASSPRGHTAYEQYF
-,-,TRBJ2-3,TRBV29-1,TGCAGCGTTGAAGAGCCCGGTTCTAGCACAGATACGCAGTATTTT,CSVEEPGSSTDTQYF
many,TRBD1,TRBJ1-3,TRBV7-2,TGTGCCAGCAGCTTAGCCCCGGACAGGTCGTATGGAAACACCATATATTTT,CASSLAPDRSYGNTIYF
many,-,TRBJ2-7,TRBV10-3,TGTGCCATCAGTGAGTACGAGTCAACCTACGAGCAGTACTTC,CAISEYESTYEQYF
few,-,TRBJ2-7,TRBV19,TGTGCCAGTAGTATAGGAGGGCCAGACAAAACGGACGAGCAGTACTTC,CASSIGGPDKTDEQYF